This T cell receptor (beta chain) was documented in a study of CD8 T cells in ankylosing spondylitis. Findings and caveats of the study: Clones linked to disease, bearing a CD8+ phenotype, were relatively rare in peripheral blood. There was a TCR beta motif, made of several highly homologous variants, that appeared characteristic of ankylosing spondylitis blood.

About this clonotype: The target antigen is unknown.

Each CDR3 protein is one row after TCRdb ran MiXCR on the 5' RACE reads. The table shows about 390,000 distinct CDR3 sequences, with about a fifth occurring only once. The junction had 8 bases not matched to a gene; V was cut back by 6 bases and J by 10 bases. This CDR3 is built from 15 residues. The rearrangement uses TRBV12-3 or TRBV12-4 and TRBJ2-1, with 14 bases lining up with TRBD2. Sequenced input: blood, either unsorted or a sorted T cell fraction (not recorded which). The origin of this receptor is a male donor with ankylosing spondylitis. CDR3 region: CASSRGLAGGSEQFF. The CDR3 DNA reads TGTGCCAGCAGCCGTGGACTAGCGGGAGGAAGCGAGCAGTTCTTC.